The clone carrying this T cell receptor beta chain was seen many times. The data derive from a study of regulatory T cells in long-lasting Graves disease. HTBI primers from iRepertoire and Arm-PCR of CDR3 regions yielded the TCR beta libraries. Original processing methods: Identification across samples found more than 55 TRBV and about 13 TRBJ segments. TCRdb fed the multiplex PCR reads into MiXCR, producing one record per CDR3 protein. TCRdb, rather than the study authors, made the V and J calls. This table holds 500,000 to 700,000 distinct CDR3 sequences, 15% to 20% found once. V was pared by 0 bases and J by 12 bases, with 7 bases of the junction left unmatched. The germline V gene encodes CDR1 SGHAT and CDR2 FQNNGV. The CDR3 covers 14 residues. Noted time point: newly diagnosed GD, antithyroid drugs for less than 3 months. RNA from PBMCs was the source of the TCR library. The data were also submitted as part of a second study, on T cells in Graves' hyperthyroidism and ophthalmopathy. From that study: First-round RT-PCR of the TCR CDR3 relied on the HTBI primer set.

The clonotype originates from a woman in her twenties or thirties with Graves disease. The sample was peripheral blood mononuclear cells (PBMCs), taken at new diagnosis, from a patient treated with antithyroid drugs. This sequence joins TRBV11-2 and TRBJ1-4, with 7 positions matching TRBD1. The CDR3 sequence is CASSLDRGYGELFF. Here the CDR3 DNA reads TGTGCCAGCAGCTTAGACAGGGGGTATGGAGAACTGTTTTTT.